The 23 T cell receptor beta chains below were found in one sample sequenced in a study of T-cell memory formation after mild COVID-19. From the 5' RACE reads, TCRdb called clonotypes with MiXCR, one entry per CDR3 protein. Of roughly 370,000 distinct CDR3 sequences listed, roughly 15% are singletons. The sequencing input was PBMCs or a T cell subset sorted from them (not recorded which). All receptors derive from a man between 18 and 35 years old who had mild COVID-19 (a few samples of this study predate the infection). Cell type and time point are not known.

The V call is TRBV14, the J call TRBJ2-1; weak D call: TRBD2 (7 bases). The V gene lost 4 bases and the J gene lost 4 bases, with 23 bases spanning the gap. In germline, CDR1 is SGHDN, CDR2 FVKESK. The CDR3 is 18 residues long. The CDR3 nucleotides are TGTGCCAGCAGCCGTAGGTGGGGGGGCGAAATGAGATACAATGAGCAGTTCTTC. Translating gives CASSRRWGGEMRYNEQFF.

This clonotype was observed a few times. This chain connects TRBV18 to TRBJ1-6; 7 bases match TRBD1. In germline, CDR1 is KGHSH, CDR2 LQKENI. V dropped 6 bases and J dropped 10; count of bases not matched to a gene: 12. This CDR3 is 15 amino acids long. The CDR3 reads CASSRDSRWGSPLHF. The CDR3 DNA is TGTGCCAGCTCGCGGGACAGCCGTTGGGGATCACCCCTCCACTTT.

Only a few counts were recorded for this clonotype. The chain joins TRBV7-2 to TRBJ2-7; perhaps TRBD1 as D (6 bases). Germline V lookup: CDR1 SGHTA, CDR2 FQGNSA. The CDR3 totals 14 residues. Trimming took off 1 base at V and 2 bases at J, with 9 bases between the two ends. The chain's CDR3 is CASSLDQGPYEQYF. In DNA, the CDR3 is TGTGCCAGCAGCTTAGATCAGGGGCCCTACGAGCAGTACTTC.

The V call is TRBV27, the J call TRBJ1-6; D is unresolved. The CDR3 runs to 13 residues. V was cut by 7 bases and J by 7 bases, with 11 bases left in between. CDR1 MNHEY and CDR2 SMNVEV come from the germline V gene (reference sequence). Here the CDR3 reads CASTGETNSPLHF. As DNA, the CDR3 is TGTGCCAGCACTGGGGAAACCAATTCACCCCTCCACTTT.

The J gene is TRBJ2-1, the V gene TRBV7-8; 11 positions agree with TRBD2. The junction had 6 bases not matched to a gene; V was cut back by 4 bases and J by 7 bases. Looked up from germline, CDR1 is SGHVS and CDR2 is FQNEAQ. There are 15 residues in the CDR3. CDR3: CASSSGGLAVNEQFF. The CDR3, as DNA: TGTGCCAGCAGCTCTGGGGGACTAGCGGTAAATGAGCAGTTCTTC.

The chain links TRBV29-1 to TRBJ2-7; D is perhaps TRBD2 (6 bases). The CDR3 is 13 amino acids. In germline, CDR1 is SQVTM, CDR2 ANQGSEA. The V end lost 6 bases, the J end lost 6 bases, and 18 bases lay between the germline ends. The CDR3 region has the DNA TGCAGCGTCCTTGAGAGCGGGCCCTTCGAGCAGTACTTC. Amino acid sequence: CSVLESGPFEQYF.

This chain uses TRBV4-2 with TRBJ2-1; D remains unclear. CDR3 length: 16 residues. V was pared by 2 bases and J by 5 bases, with 16 bases between. Germline CDR1 and CDR2: LGHNA and YNFKEQ. As DNA, the CDR3 is TGTGCCAGCAGCCAATTGGCAACCCTGTCGGACAATGAGCAGTTCTTC. This encodes CASSQLATLSDNEQFF.

The rearrangement uses TRBV20-1 and TRBJ1-1; D uncertain. The V and J ends lost 1 base and 7 bases respectively, with 10 bases between them. Germline CDR1 is DFQATT and CDR2 is SNEGSKA (reference sequence). There are 12 residues in the CDR3. The CDR3 region is CSARAAGSEAFF. The CDR3 coding sequence is TGCAGTGCTAGAGCGGCGGGGAGTGAAGCTTTCTTT.

V usage is TRBV10-2 and J usage is TRBJ2-1; D is possibly TRBD1 (6 bases). The CDR3 runs to 11 residues. CDR1 and CDR2 from the germline V gene are WSHSY and SAAADI. Trimming removed 6 bases from V and 10 bases from J, with 10 bases in between. For the CDR3, the DNA is TGCGCCAGCAGGAGGGGGATGGAGCAGTTCTTC. Translating gives CASRRGMEQFF.

This clonotype has more than one count but fewer than ten. The CDR3 reads CASSLGGGHPDTQYF. The CDR3, as DNA: TGCGCCAGCAGCTTGGGCGGGGGCCACCCGGATACGCAGTATTTT. This chain uses TRBV5-1 with TRBJ2-3; a possible D gene is TRBD2 (7 bases). V gave up 0 bases and J gave up 6 bases, with 14 bases separating them. Germline V gene sequence: CDR1 SGHRS, CDR2 YFSETQ. The CDR3 totals 15 residues.

A few counts support this clonotype. The CDR3 loop is CASSQRRLNYEQYV. The CDR3 bases are TGCGCCAGCAGTCAGCGCAGGTTAAACTACGAGCAGTACGTC. The V and J genes are TRBV23-1 and TRBJ2-7; D call uncertain. TRBV23-1 is given ORF status, its function remaining uncertain. Trimming took off 3 bases at V and 3 bases at J, with 12 bases between the two ends. This CDR3 contains 14 residues.

This clonotype was seen many times. The genes are TRBV5-1 and TRBJ2-7, with D perhaps matching TRBD1 or TRBD2 (6 bases each). Germline loops: CDR1 SGHRS, CDR2 YFSETQ. CDR3 length: 15 residues. Trimming left V 5 bases short and J 2 bases short, with 17 bases between. CDR3 in amino acids: CASSWGAGEAYEQYV. As DNA, the CDR3 is TGCGCCAGCAGTTGGGGGGCAGGGGAGGCCTACGAGCAGTACGTC.

This clonotype was counted a few times. The genes are TRBV12-3 or TRBV12-4 and TRBJ2-1; the match to TRBD2 covers 12 bases. The junction had 8 bases not matched to a gene; V was cut back by 6 bases and J by 2 bases. This CDR3 has 17 amino acids. CDR3: CASSSGLAGTTYNEQFF. CDR3 in DNA: TGTGCCAGCAGCTCCGGACTAGCGGGGACCACCTACAATGAGCAGTTCTTC.

In this sample, this clonotype turned up a few times. The V gene is TRBV4-1, the J gene TRBJ1-6; D remains ambiguous. Between the trimmed V and J ends, which lost 6 bases and 10 bases, there was a span of 16 bases. The germline CDR1 and CDR2 sequences are MGHRA and YSYEKL. The CDR3 is made up of 14 amino acids. In DNA, the CDR3 is TGCGCCAGCAGGCCCCCGGGCGATACATCACCCCTCCACTTT. It encodes CASRPPGDTSPLHF.

This clonotype was seen only a few times. The V gene is TRBV19, the J gene TRBJ2-1, with TRBD2 matching 7 bases. This CDR3 spans 15 amino acids. Germline V gives CDR1 LNHDA, CDR2 SQIVND (reference sequence). V shed 2 bases, J shed 4 bases, and the junction held 5 bases outside the gene matches. The CDR3 protein is CASSIRGGGYNEQFF. In nucleotides, the CDR3 is TGTGCCAGTAGTATACGCGGGGGAGGGTACAATGAGCAGTTCTTC.

V usage is TRBV3-1 and J usage is TRBJ2-5; D is ambiguous. The V and J ends lost 2 bases and 4 bases respectively, with 11 bases between them. Germline V lookup: CDR1 LGHDT, CDR2 YNNKEL (reference sequence). The length of the CDR3 is 14 residues. CDR3 protein: CASSQLTSSETQYF. The CDR3 nucleotides are TGTGCCAGCAGCCAATTAACCTCCTCAGAGACCCAGTACTTC.

The rearrangement uses TRBV12-5 and TRBJ2-1, with 10 bases lining up with TRBD1. Germline CDR1 LGHNT, CDR2 FRNRAP. The CDR3 is made up of 17 amino acids. The J segment lost 6 bases and the V segment lost 3 bases, leaving 11 bases of the junction unmatched. DNA for the CDR3: TGTGCTAGTGGTTTCGTCATCCGGGACAGGGGACCCAATGAGCAGTTCTTC. Translation gives CASGFVIRDRGPNEQFF.

A few counts support this clonotype. The V and J genes are TRBV20-1 and TRBJ2-7, with TRBD1 matching over 8 bases. The CDR3 spans 14 residues. Germline lookup yields CDR1 DFQATT and CDR2 SNEGSKA (reference sequence). V dropped 6 bases and J dropped 0; count of bases not matched to a gene: 7. The CDR3 region is CSARQGRSSYEQYV. CDR3 sequence (DNA): TGCAGTGCAAGACAGGGGAGGAGCTCCTACGAGCAGTACGTC.

This clonotype turned up a few times. This chain joins TRBV5-8 and TRBJ2-1; 9 positions agree with TRBD1. The CDR3 has 14 residues. V shed 2 bases, J shed 7 bases, and the junction held 4 bases outside the gene matches. Germline V gene sequence: CDR1 SGHTS, CDR2 YDEGEE. The CDR3 DNA reads TGTGCCAGCAGCTTCTCCGGGACAGGGAATGAGCAGTTCTTC. Its translation: CASSFSGTGNEQFF.

This clonotype has more than one count but fewer than ten. The chain employs TRBV2 and TRBJ2-5; D may match TRBD1 or TRBD2 (6 bases each). CDR3 length: 15 residues. The V gene lost 8 bases and the J gene lost 5 bases, with 21 bases spanning the gap. CDR1 is SNHLY and CDR2 is FYNNEI in the germline V gene. CDR3 amino acids: CASSPGEGGWETQYF. The CDR3 coding sequence is TGTGCCAGCTCACCAGGCGAGGGGGGTTGGGAGACCCAGTACTTC.

This clonotype occurred a few times. The chain recombines TRBV7-9 with TRBJ2-3, with D tentatively TRBD2 (5 bases). The length of the CDR3 is 14 residues. The germline V gene has CDR1 SEHNR and CDR2 FQNEAQ (reference sequence). Trimming cost V 5 bases and J 4 bases, with 13 bases left between them. CDR3: CASSLSNGADTQYF. The CDR3 DNA is TGTGCCAGCAGCCTCAGCAACGGGGCAGATACGCAGTATTTT.

V is TRBV2 and J is TRBJ1-5; D is undetermined. CDR1 is SNHLY, CDR2 FYNNEI, per germline. CDR3 length: 13 residues. Trimming left V 3 bases short and J 6 bases short, with 9 bases between. The CDR3 bases are TGTGCCAGCAGTGATCGGGTGGTTCAGCCCCAGCATTTT. Translated: CASSDRVVQPQHF. Based on the CDR3 plus reference TRBV2 and TRBJ1-5, the full variable domain is EPEVTQTPSHQVTQMGQEVILRCVPISNHLYFYWYRQILGQKVEFLVSFYNNEISEKSEIFDDQFSVERPDGSNFTLKIRSTKLEDSAMYFCASSDRVVQPQHFGDGTRLSIL.

The rearrangement links TRBV6-5 to TRBJ2-2; the D is unclear. Germline CDR1 and CDR2: MNHEY and SVGAGI. Trimming took off 1 base at V and 5 bases at J, with 5 bases between the two ends. This CDR3 spans 13 amino acids. The CDR3 coding sequence is TGTGCCAGCAGTTACTACAGTACCGGGGAGCTGTTTTTT. Protein product: CASSYYSTGELFF.